This T cell receptor beta chain derives from a study of beta chain features in type 1 diabetes. Sampling consisted of one heparinised blood draw per donor, averaging about 116 mL. Naive, central memory, regulatory and stem cell-like memory cells within the CD4+ compartment were sorted using CD45RO/CCR7/CD25/CD127/CD95/CD27. The CDR3 has 14 residues. V lost 6 bases and J 2 bases, leaving 11 bases between the germline ends. From germline, CDR1 is SNHLY and CDR2 FYNNEI. Sequenced material consisted of expressed TCRB transcripts (all of the isolated RNA was reverse transcribed). The protocol was immunoSEQ multiplex PCR, while the TCRdb copy is restricted to in-frame clones and leaves out a portion. The sample yields about 360,000 clones, over 9.5% seen once.

The clonotype comes from a man between 18 and 35 years old in good health. The material sequenced was naive CD4+ T cells from blood. J is TRBJ1-5 and V is TRBV2; D is unresolved. The CDR3 here is CASRRDAGNQPQHF. CDR3 in DNA: TGTGCCAGCAGACGGGATGCAGGCAATCAGCCCCAGCATTTT.